This T cell receptor beta chain was sequenced in a study of blood T cell repertoires in COVID-19. Study background: The United States, Italy and Spain supplied acute and convalescent COVID-19 samples. In each case, the material was cDNA or gDNA derived from T cells, B-cell-depleted T cells, or PBMCs.

V lost 4 bases and J lost 6, with 9 bases in between. Per germline, CDR1 MDHEN and CDR2 SYDVKM. CDR3 length: 13 residues. Sequencing used immunoSEQ multiplex PCR; TCRdb keeps in-frame clones, though not all of them. The sample yields 250,000 or so clones, approximately 84% seen once. V gene TRBV28 combines with J gene TRBJ2-2, with D possibly matching TRBD2 (5 bases). Sequenced sample: peripheral blood. The source of this sequence is a woman older than 75 with acute or convalescent COVID-19. The CDR3 coding sequence is TGTGCCAGCAGTTCTCTAGCTCCCGGGGAGCTGTTTTTT. It yields the protein CASSSLAPGELFF.